The sample holds a few counts of the clone carrying this TCR beta chain. This table comes from immunoSEQ multiplex PCR, and its TCRdb copy is limited to in-frame clones, with some not included. The table includes 650,000 to 800,000 clones, approximately 90% detected once. This sample stems from a study of shared clonotypes between healthy human individuals. V was pared by 8 bases and J by 8 bases, with 10 bases between. Germline-derived CDR1 and CDR2 are SGHRS and YFSETQ. CDR3 length: 10 amino acids. CD8 cells classed as naive were CD45RO-negative and positively selected for CCR7, excluding terminally differentiated effector memory CD45RA+ cells.

The TCR comes from a man aged 25 to 40 in good health. V usage is TRBV5-1 and J usage is TRBJ1-1; TRBD1 might be the D (5 bases). The sample taken for sequencing was naive CD8+ T cells sorted from blood. CDR3 loop: CAREQEEAFF. The CDR3 DNA sequence: TGCGCCAGAGAACAGGAGGAAGCTTTCTTT.